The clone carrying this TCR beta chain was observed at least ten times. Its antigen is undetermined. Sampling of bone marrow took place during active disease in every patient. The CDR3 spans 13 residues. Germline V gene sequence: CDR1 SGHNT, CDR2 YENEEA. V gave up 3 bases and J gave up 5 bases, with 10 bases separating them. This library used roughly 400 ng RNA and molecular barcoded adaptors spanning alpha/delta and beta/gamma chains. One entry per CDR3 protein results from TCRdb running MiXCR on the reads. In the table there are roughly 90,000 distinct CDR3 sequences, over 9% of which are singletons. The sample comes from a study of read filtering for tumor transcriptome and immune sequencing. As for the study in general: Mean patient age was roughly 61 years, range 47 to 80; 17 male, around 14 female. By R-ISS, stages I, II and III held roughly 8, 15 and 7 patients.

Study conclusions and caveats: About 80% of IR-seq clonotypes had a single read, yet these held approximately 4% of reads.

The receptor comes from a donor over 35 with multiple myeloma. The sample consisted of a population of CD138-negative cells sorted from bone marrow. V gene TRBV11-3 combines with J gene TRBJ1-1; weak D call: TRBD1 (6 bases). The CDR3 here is CASSFNRGTEAFF. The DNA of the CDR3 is TGTGCCAGCAGCTTTAATAGGGGGACTGAAGCTTTCTTT.